This T cell receptor beta chain was sequenced during a study of T cells after yellow fever vaccination. CDR3 length: 14 residues. V dropped 8 bases and J dropped 1 base, with 14 bases sitting between them. The V gene's germline CDR1 is SEHNR and CDR2 FQNEAQ (reference sequence). One entry per CDR3 protein results from TCRdb running MiXCR on the 5' RACE reads. The repertoire has some 320,000 distinct CDR3 sequences, less than 9.5% of them found once; the top ten carry over 3%. This chain uses TRBV7-9 with TRBJ2-5, with a possible D match to TRBD1 (6 bases). Material: CD4+ T cells sorted from PBMCs, obtained 5 days after the yellow fever booster vaccination. The source of this sequence is a man between 18 and 29 years old who received the YFV17D yellow fever vaccine. This CDR3 is CASRDTGSQETQYF. DNA for the CDR3: TGTGCCAGCCGGGACACAGGCAGCCAAGAGACCCAGTACTTC.